This TCR beta chain comes out of a study of cytomegalovirus exposure and HLA in healthy donors. Findings of the study overall: Earlier analysis found most TCR beta V segments productive about 87% or about 30% of the time. Cytomegalovirus association was assigned to more than 150 TCR beta chains. Equally common other TCR beta chains were less clonally expanded than HLA-associated ones, a later analysis found.

To note about this clone: Antigen unknown. One end of the junction fails to match germline, which may point to a read error.

Germline V CDR1 and CDR2: MNHNS, SASEGT. The CDR3 has 15 residues. 60 Vbeta and 13 Jbeta primers were used in PCR. Produced via immunoSEQ multiplex PCR; TCRdb's table is partial and in-frame only. The sample lists 90,000 or so clones, roughly 80% occurring once. This TCR came from a man between 50 and 59 years old in good health and CMV-seropositive. The sequencing input was PBMCs. This chain links TRBV6-1 with TRBJ2-4; D is possibly TRBD2 (5 bases). For the CDR3, the DNA is TGTGCCAGCAGTGGGAGTCGGCTAGCCAAAAACAGTCAGTACTTC. Its protein is CASSGSRLAKNSQYF.